This T cell receptor beta chain was identified during a study of blood T cell repertoires in COVID-19. All enrollees were roughly 18 to 89 years old and from about two dozen US areas. Cohorts were assigned according to the clinical history that participants reported. Before being deemed recovered, Cohort 3 donors had two negative PCRs, clearance, or symptom resolution. This clone appeared once. The CDR3 runs to 16 residues. CDR1 is KGHDR, CDR2 SFDVKD, per germline. V gave up 9 bases and J gave up 3 bases; unmatched junction bases: 13. Data came from immunoSEQ multiplex PCR; TCRdb stores just in-frame clones and leaves some out. The data contain about 180,000 clones, roughly 85% of them singletons.

The chain recombines TRBV24-1 with TRBJ2-1, with 7 bases aligning to TRBD2. The sequence was obtained from a man in his forties who had recovered from COVID-19. Sequencing was carried out using PBMCs or T cells enriched from blood (not recorded which). The CDR3 region has the DNA TGTGCCACCTCCCCCGGAAATCGCGGGAGCTACAATGAGCAGTTCTTC. This encodes CATSPGNRGSYNEQFF.